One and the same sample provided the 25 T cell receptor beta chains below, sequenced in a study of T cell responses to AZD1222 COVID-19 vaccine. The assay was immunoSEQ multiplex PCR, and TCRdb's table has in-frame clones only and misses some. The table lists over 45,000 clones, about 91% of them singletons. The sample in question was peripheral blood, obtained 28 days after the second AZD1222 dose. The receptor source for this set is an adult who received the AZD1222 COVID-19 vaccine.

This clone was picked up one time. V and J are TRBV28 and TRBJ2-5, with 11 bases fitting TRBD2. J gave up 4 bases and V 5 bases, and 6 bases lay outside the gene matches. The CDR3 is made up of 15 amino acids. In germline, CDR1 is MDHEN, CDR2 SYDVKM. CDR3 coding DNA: TGTGCCAGCAGTGCCCTACTAGCGGGAGTAGAGACCCAGTACTTC. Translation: CASSALLAGVETQYF.

The CDR3 loop is CASSIWAVPEKLFF. Written as DNA, the CDR3 is TGTGCCAGTAGTATCTGGGCTGTGCCTGAAAAACTGTTTTTT. V usage is TRBV19 and J usage is TRBJ1-4, with D uncertain. Per germline, CDR1 LNHDA and CDR2 SQIVND (reference sequence). The CDR3 loop spans 14 amino acids. V was pared by 3 bases and J by 7 bases, with 12 bases between.

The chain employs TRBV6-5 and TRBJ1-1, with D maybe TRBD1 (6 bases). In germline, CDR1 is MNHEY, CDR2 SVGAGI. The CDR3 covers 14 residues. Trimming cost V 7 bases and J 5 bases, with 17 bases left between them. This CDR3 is CASTYRGGLTEAFF. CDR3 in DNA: TGTGCCAGCACCTACCGGGGGGGGCTAACTGAAGCTTTCTTT.

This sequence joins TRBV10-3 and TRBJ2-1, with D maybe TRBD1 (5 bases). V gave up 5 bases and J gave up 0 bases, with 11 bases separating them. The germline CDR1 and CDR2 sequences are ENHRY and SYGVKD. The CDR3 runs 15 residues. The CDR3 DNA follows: TGTGCCATCAGTAAAGACAGTAGCTCCTACAATGAGCAGTTCTTC. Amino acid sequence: CAISKDSSSYNEQFF.

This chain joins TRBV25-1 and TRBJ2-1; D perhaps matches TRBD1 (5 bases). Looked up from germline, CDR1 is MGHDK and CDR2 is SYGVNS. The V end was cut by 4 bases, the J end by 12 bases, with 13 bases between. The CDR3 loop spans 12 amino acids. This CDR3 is CASSAAGIGQFF. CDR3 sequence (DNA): TGTGCCAGCAGTGCGGCAGGGATTGGGCAGTTCTTC.

CDR3 bases: TGCGCCAGCAAACCCTTGGCGGGGGGATACCAAGAGACCCAGTACTTC. Protein: CASKPLAGGYQETQYF. This chain joins TRBV5-1 and TRBJ2-5, with TRBD2 matching 8 bases. This CDR3 region has 16 residues. The V gene's germline CDR1 is SGHRS and CDR2 YFSETQ. V dropped 6 bases and J dropped 0; count of bases not matched to a gene: 10.

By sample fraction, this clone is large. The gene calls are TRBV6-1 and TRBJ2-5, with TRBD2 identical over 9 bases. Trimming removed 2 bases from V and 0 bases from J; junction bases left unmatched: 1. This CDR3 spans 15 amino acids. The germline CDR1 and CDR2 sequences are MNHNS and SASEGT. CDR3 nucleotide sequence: TGTGCCAGCAGTGAATCTAGCGGGGACCAAGAGACCCAGTACTTC. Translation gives CASSESSGDQETQYF.

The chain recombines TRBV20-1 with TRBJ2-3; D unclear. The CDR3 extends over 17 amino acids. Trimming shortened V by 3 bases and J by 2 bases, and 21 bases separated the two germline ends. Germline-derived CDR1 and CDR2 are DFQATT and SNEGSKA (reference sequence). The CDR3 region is CSASFPVPTSPTDTQYF. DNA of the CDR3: TGCAGTGCTAGTTTTCCAGTACCAACCTCCCCCACAGATACGCAGTATTTT.

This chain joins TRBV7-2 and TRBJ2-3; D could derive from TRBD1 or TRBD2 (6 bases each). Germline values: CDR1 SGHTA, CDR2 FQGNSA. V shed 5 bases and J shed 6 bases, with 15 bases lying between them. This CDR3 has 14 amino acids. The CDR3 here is CASSKVGGWDTQYF. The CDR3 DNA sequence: TGTGCCAGCAGCAAAGTGGGGGGCTGGGATACGCAGTATTTT.

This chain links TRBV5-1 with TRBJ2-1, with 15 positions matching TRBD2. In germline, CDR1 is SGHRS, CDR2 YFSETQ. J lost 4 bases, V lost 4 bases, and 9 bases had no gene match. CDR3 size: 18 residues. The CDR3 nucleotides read TGCGCCAGCAGCCCGGGACTAGCGGGGGGACCTGGTTACAATGAGCAGTTCTTC. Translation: CASSPGLAGGPGYNEQFF.

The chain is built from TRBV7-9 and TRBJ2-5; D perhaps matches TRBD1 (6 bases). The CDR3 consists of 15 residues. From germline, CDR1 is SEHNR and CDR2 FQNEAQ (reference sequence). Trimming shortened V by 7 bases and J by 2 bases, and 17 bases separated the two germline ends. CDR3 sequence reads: CASTSDWDTQETQYF. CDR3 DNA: TGTGCCAGCACCTCGGATTGGGACACTCAAGAGACCCAGTACTTC.

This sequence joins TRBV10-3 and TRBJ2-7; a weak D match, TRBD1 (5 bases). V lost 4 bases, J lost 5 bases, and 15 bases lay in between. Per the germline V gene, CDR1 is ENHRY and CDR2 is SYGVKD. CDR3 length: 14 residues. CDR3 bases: TGTGCCATCAGTGGTCAGGGTCGTCCTAACGAGCAGTACTTC. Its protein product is CAISGQGRPNEQYF.

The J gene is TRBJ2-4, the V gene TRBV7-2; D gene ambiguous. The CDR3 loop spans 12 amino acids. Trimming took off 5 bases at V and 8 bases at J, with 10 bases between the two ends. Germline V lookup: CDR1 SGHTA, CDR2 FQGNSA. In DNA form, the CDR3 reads TGTGCCAGCAGCCGGTACGGCGACATTCAGTACTTC. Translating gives CASSRYGDIQYF.

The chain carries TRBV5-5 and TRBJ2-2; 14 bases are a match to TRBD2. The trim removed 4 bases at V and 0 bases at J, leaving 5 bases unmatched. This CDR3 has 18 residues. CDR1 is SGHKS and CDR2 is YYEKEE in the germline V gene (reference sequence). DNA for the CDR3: TGTGCCAGCAGCAAGGGACTAGCGGGGGCCCCGAACACCGGGGAGCTGTTTTTT. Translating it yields CASSKGLAGAPNTGELFF.

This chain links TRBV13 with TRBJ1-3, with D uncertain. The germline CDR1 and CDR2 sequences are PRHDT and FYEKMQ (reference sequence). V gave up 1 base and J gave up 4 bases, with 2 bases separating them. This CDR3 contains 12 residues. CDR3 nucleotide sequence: TGTGCCAGCAGCTTAGAGGGAAACACCATATATTTT. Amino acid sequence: CASSLEGNTIYF.

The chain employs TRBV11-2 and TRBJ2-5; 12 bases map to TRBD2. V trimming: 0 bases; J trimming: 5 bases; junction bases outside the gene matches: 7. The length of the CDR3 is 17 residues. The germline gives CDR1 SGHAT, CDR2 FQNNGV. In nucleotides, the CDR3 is TGTGCCAGCAGCTTAGATATCACTAGCGGGAGGTCGGAGACCCAGTACTTC. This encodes CASSLDITSGRSETQYF.

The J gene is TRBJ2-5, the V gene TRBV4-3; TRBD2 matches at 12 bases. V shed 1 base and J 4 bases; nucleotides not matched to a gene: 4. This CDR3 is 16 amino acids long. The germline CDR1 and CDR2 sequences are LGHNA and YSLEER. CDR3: CASSQGLAGVTETQYF. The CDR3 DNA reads TGCGCCAGCAGCCAAGGACTAGCGGGAGTAACAGAGACCCAGTACTTC.

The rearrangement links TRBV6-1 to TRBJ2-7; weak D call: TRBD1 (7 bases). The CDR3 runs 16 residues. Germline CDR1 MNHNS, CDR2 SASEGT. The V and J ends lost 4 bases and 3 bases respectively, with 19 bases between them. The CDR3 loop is CASSAGGTVAYYEQYF. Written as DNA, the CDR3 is TGTGCCAGCAGTGCCGGAGGGACAGTCGCTTACTACGAGCAGTACTTC.

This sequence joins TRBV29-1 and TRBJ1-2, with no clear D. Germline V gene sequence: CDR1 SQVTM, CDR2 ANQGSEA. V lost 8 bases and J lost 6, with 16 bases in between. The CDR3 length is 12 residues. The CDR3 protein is CSIQSRYNGYTF. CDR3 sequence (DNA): TGCAGCATTCAATCCCGCTACAATGGCTACACCTTC.

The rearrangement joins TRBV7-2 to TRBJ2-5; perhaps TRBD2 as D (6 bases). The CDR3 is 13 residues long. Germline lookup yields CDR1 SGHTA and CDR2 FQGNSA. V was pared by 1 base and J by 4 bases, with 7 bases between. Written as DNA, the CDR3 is TGTGCCAGCAGCTTAGTGGGAGGAGAGACCCAGTACTTC. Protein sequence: CASSLVGGETQYF.

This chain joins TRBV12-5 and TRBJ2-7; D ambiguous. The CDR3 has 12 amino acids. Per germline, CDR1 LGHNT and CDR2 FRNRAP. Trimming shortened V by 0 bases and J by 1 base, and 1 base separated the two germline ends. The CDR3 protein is CASGLVSYEQYF. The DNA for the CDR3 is TGTGCTAGTGGTTTGGTGTCCTACGAGCAGTACTTC. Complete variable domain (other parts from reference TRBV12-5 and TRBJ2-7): DARVTQTPRHKVTEMGQEVTMRCQPILGHNTVFWYRQTMMQGLELLAYFRNRAPLDDSGMPKDRFSAEMPDATLATLKIQPSEPRDSAVYFCASGLVSYEQYFGPGTRLTVT.

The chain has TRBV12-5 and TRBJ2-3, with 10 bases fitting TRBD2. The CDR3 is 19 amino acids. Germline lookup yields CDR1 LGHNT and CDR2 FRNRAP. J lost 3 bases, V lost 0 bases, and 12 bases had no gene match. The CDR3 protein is CASGLVRGSSGGRTDTQYF. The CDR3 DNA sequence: TGTGCTAGTGGTTTGGTAAGGGGAAGTAGCGGGGGGAGGACAGATACGCAGTATTTT.

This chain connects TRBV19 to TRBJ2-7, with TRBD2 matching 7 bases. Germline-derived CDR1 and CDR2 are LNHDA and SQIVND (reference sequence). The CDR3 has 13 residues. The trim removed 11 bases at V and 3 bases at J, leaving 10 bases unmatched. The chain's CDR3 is CAVAGGEGYEQYF. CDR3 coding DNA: TGTGCCGTCGCTGGGGGGGAAGGCTACGAGCAGTACTTC.

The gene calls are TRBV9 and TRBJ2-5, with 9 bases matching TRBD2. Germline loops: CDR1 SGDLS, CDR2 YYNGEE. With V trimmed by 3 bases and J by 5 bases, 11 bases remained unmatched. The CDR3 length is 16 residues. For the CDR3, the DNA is TGTGCCAGCAGCGCTCTAGCGGGACCCTCCGGGGAGACCCAGTACTTC. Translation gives CASSALAGPSGETQYF.

The CDR3, as DNA: TGTGCCAGCAGCCAAGAGGGCGGGGGGAGCTACGAGCAGTACTTC. As protein: CASSQEGGGSYEQYF. The V gene is TRBV4-2, the J gene TRBJ2-7, with 8 bases fitting TRBD2. CDR3 length equals 15 residues. Germline V gives CDR1 LGHNA, CDR2 YNFKEQ. V shed 0 bases and J 3 bases; nucleotides not matched to a gene: 4.